Listed here is a single T cell receptor beta chain. Its cognate antigen is unknown. The V gene lost 3 bases and the J gene lost 8 bases, with 10 bases spanning the gap. The V gene's germline CDR1 is LGHDT and CDR2 YNNKEL (reference sequence). This CDR3 is 12 amino acids long. Amplification of TCR beta CDR3 regions used RNA as the template. First-round RT-PCR with HTBI primers amplified the TCR CDR3 region. TCRdb ran MiXCR on the multiplex PCR reads and lists one entry per CDR3 protein. Among under 700,000 distinct CDR3 sequences listed, approximately 15% were seen once. The data were obtained in a study of T cells in Graves' hyperthyroidism and ophthalmopathy. Study context: Sampling of peripheral blood happened at initial diagnosis, prior to any treatment. Findings and limits, study-wide: The model's output predicted ophthalmopathy at a median of about 6.5 months prior to onset.

The patients, who ranged from 18 to 65 in age, presented with newly diagnosed hyperthyroidism lasting under 2 months. Source material for PBMCs was roughly 10 ml fresh peripheral blood. The source is a woman aged 18-30 years with Graves' hyperthyroidism. Sequenced material: blood. The chain carries TRBV3-1 and TRBJ2-5, with D possibly being TRBD2 (5 bases). CDR3 in amino acids: CASSHPEGTQYF. CDR3 sequence (DNA): TGTGCCAGCAGCCACCCCGAGGGTACCCAGTACTTC.